The text below deals with one T cell receptor beta chain. The source of the sample is a study of radiotherapy plus CTLA-4 blockade in lung cancer. Study overall: With 31% of patients having disease control, objective responses were seen in approximately 18%.

Germline V gene data show CDR1 as MDHEN and CDR2 as SYDVKM. The CDR3 runs 14 residues. Trimming took 6 bases from V and 4 from J, leaving 12 bases between them. TCRdb keeps only in-frame clones here, not all; method: immunoSEQ multiplex PCR. The sample shows approximately 99,000 clones, almost 90% of them seen only once. The clonotype was recovered from a human donor with non-small cell lung cancer that progressed on radiotherapy plus ipilimumab. This sample comprised peripheral blood, obtained from a patient treated with radiotherapy plus ipilimumab. The gene calls are TRBV28 and TRBJ2-2; no clear D. This CDR3 is CASRIGVITGELFF. Written as DNA, the CDR3 is TGTGCCAGCAGGATTGGGGTCATCACCGGGGAGCTGTTTTTT.